The present T cell receptor (beta chain) was sequenced within a study of T cells after yellow fever vaccination. For the study at large: For low cell numbers, libraries were made with SMART-Seq v4 Ultra Low Input. Overall study results and limits: The secondary T-cell response peaked on day 5, not day 15, but was weaker.

Many counts were recorded for this clonotype. Its specificity is not known. In making TCR cDNA, 5'RACE template switching added a universal primer site and UMIs to it. TCRdb fed the 5' RACE reads into MiXCR, producing one record per CDR3 protein. The table has 250,000 to 400,000 distinct CDR3 sequences, over 4% seen once. CDR3 length: 15 residues. Germline V gene sequence: CDR1 SGHRS, CDR2 YFSETQ. V shed 0 bases and J 6 bases; nucleotides not matched to a gene: 8. The J gene is TRBJ1-1, the V gene TRBV5-1; 7 bases match TRBD1. The TCR originated in a man between 18 and 35 years old who received the YFV17D yellow fever vaccine. This specimen was PBMCs, taken 5 days after the yellow fever booster vaccination. The chain's CDR3 is CASSLVGGAGPEAFF. The CDR3 nucleotides are TGCGCCAGCAGCTTGGTAGGGGGCGCGGGTCCTGAAGCTTTCTTT.